Each of the 25 T cell receptor beta chains below was sequenced from the same sample in a study of blood T cell repertoires in COVID-19. TCRdb's table, derived via immunoSEQ multiplex PCR, lists solely in-frame clones and lacks some. The table shows about 180,000 clones, with about 83% occurring only once. Sequenced material: PBMCs or T cells enriched from blood (not recorded which). The receptors stem from a woman aged 25 to 39 who had recovered from COVID-19.

This clone was found once. V and J are TRBV7-9 and TRBJ2-5, with 8 positions matching TRBD1. Germline CDR1 SEHNR, CDR2 FQNEAQ (reference sequence). This CDR3 contains 16 residues. After removal of 1 base from V and 5 bases from J, the junction contained 9 bases not matched to a gene. CDR3: CASSLDETGVGETQYF. The CDR3 DNA reads as TGTGCCAGCAGCTTAGATGAGACAGGGGTCGGCGAGACCCAGTACTTC.

This chain links TRBV5-6 with TRBJ2-3; 7 bases align to TRBD2. V was pared by 3 bases and J by 5 bases, with 9 bases of the junction left unmatched. The CDR3 has 15 amino acids. CDR1 and CDR2 (germline): SGHDT, YYEEEE. The CDR3 spells CASSWTGGARDTQYF. The CDR3 coding sequence is TGTGCCAGCAGCTGGACGGGGGGAGCAAGAGATACGCAGTATTTT.

In DNA, the CDR3 is TGTGCCAGCAACCAGGGGGCGAACTACAATGAGCAGTTCTTC. This translates into CASNQGANYNEQFF. The genes are TRBV3-1 (or the pseudogene TRBV3-2) and TRBJ2-1; the match to TRBD1 covers 8 bases. The germline gives CDR1 LGHDT, CDR2 YNNKEL (reference sequence). V gave up 7 bases and J gave up 3 bases; unmatched junction bases: 5. This CDR3 spans 14 amino acids.

This chain uses TRBV18 with TRBJ2-7; 7 nucleotides agree with TRBD1. J gave up 4 bases and V 2 bases, and 5 bases lay outside the gene matches. The CDR3 runs 14 residues. Germline loops: CDR1 KGHSH, CDR2 LQKENI. The DNA of the CDR3 is TGTGCCAGCTCACCAGGGCAGGGGGAGTACGAGCAGTACTTC. Protein: CASSPGQGEYEQYF. The entire variable domain, with the rest obtained from reference TRBV18 and TRBJ2-7, is as follows: NAGVMQNPRHLVRRRGQEARLRCSPMKGHSHVYWYRQLPEEGLKFMVYLQKENIIDESGMPKERFSAEFPKEGPSILRIQQVVRGDSAAYFCASSPGQGEYEQYFGPGTRLTVT.

This clone was recorded only once. The J gene is TRBJ1-4, the V gene TRBV11-2; D call uncertain. This CDR3 is built from 13 residues. V lost 2 bases and J 11 bases, leaving 12 bases between the germline ends. Germline V lookup: CDR1 SGHAT, CDR2 FQNNGV. CDR3 sequence reads: CASSLLTSEKLFF. CDR3 sequence (DNA): TGTGCCAGCAGCTTACTAACGTCTGAGAAACTGTTTTTT.

The chain links TRBV5-1 to TRBJ2-2; no clear D gene. Germline V gene lookup returns CDR1 SGHRS and CDR2 YFSETQ. The CDR3 contains 14 residues. V shed 6 bases and J shed 2 bases, with 11 bases lying between them. The CDR3 nucleotides read TGCGCCAGCACGCGGATCAAAAACACCGGGGAGCTGTTTTTT. Translation: CASTRIKNTGELFF.

The chain has TRBV14 and TRBJ2-1; 9 bases line up with TRBD2. The V and J ends lost 1 base and 4 bases, in that order; junction bases with no gene match: 5. Germline-derived CDR1 and CDR2 are SGHDN and FVKESK. This CDR3 spans 16 amino acids. Here the CDR3 reads CASSQVGAGGYNEQFF. The CDR3 coding sequence is TGTGCCAGCAGCCAAGTTGGAGCGGGGGGATACAATGAGCAGTTCTTC.

The CDR3 loop reads CASSGQGPYEQYF. CDR3 DNA sequence: TGTGCCAGCAGTGGACAGGGGCCCTACGAGCAGTACTTC. The rearrangement joins TRBV2 to TRBJ2-7; 8 bases align to TRBD1. The CDR3 runs 13 residues. The V gene's germline CDR1 is SNHLY and CDR2 FYNNEI. J gave up 2 bases and V 4 bases, and 1 base lay outside the gene matches.

This sequence joins TRBV28 and TRBJ2-3; 8 bases agree with TRBD2. Germline CDR1 is MDHEN and CDR2 is SYDVKM. The V and J ends lost 5 bases and 2 bases, in that order; junction bases with no gene match: 6. This CDR3 has 15 residues. The CDR3 is CASSVSAGATDTQYF. The CDR3 coding sequence is TGTGCCAGCAGTGTCTCAGCGGGGGCCACAGATACGCAGTATTTT.

The chain carries TRBV14 and TRBJ2-1; 7 positions agree with TRBD2. The germline gives CDR1 SGHDN, CDR2 FVKESK. CDR3 size: 14 residues. Trimming took 2 bases from V and 9 from J; bases not matched to a gene: 7. The CDR3 spells CASSQTAGDSEQFF. CDR3 sequence (DNA): TGTGCCAGCAGCCAAACGGCGGGAGATAGTGAGCAGTTCTTC.

This chain connects TRBV13 to TRBJ1-2; D might be TRBD1 (5 bases). Germline assignment: CDR1 PRHDT and CDR2 FYEKMQ (reference sequence). Trimming shortened V by 5 bases and J by 0 bases, and 13 bases separated the two germline ends. The CDR3 covers 15 residues. CDR3 nucleotides: TGTGCCAGCAGCCCCCAGACAGCTTCTAACTATGGCTACACCTTC. This translates into CASSPQTASNYGYTF.

The chain has TRBV28 and TRBJ1-4; 8 bases line up with TRBD1. Germline values: CDR1 MDHEN, CDR2 SYDVKM. Trimming removed 3 bases from V and 6 bases from J; junction bases left unmatched: 6. This CDR3 contains 15 residues. CDR3 DNA: TGTGCCAGCAGTTTTGGACAGGGATCGCATGAAAAACTGTTTTTT. It specifies CASSFGQGSHEKLFF. Variable domain in full (rest from reference TRBV28 and TRBJ1-4): DVKVTQSSRYLVKRTGEKVFLECVQDMDHENMFWYRQDPGLGLRLIYFSYDVKMKEKGDIPEGYSVSREKKERFSLILESASTNQTSMYLCASSFGQGSHEKLFFGSGTQLSVL.

CDR3 sequence reads: CASSPLTGDQPQHF. CDR3 bases: TGTGCCAGCTCACCACTAACAGGGGATCAGCCCCAGCATTTT. This sequence joins TRBV18 and TRBJ1-5; 7 bases fit TRBD1. J lost 5 bases, V lost 1 base, and 2 bases had no gene match. CDR1 is KGHSH, CDR2 LQKENI, per germline. The CDR3 totals 14 residues.

This clone has a handful of counts. The chain has TRBV11-2 and TRBJ1-2; D unclear. The CDR3 runs 13 residues. V lost 4 bases and J lost 8, with 14 bases in between. The germline V gene has CDR1 SGHAT and CDR2 FQNNGV. This chain's CDR3 is CASSSLQVVGYTF. CDR3 nucleotides: TGTGCCAGCAGCTCACTTCAAGTTGTAGGCTACACCTTC.

The rearrangement uses TRBV21-1 and TRBJ2-5; whether TRBD2, the table's D call, matches the DNA was not checked. TRBV21-1 is a known pseudogene. The CDR3 is made up of 14 amino acids. CDR3 loop: CASSKDRREETQYF. The CDR3 nucleotides read TGTGCCAGCAGCAAAGATAGGAGAGAAGAGACCCAGTACTTC.

This chain joins TRBV5-6 and TRBJ1-2; D remains unclear. The CDR3 loop spans 13 amino acids. V was pared by 0 bases and J by 7 bases, with 10 bases between. Germline assignment: CDR1 SGHDT and CDR2 YYEEEE. The CDR3 nucleotides are TGTGCCAGCAGCTTGGCATCTGGGAGTGGCTACACCTTC. Translation gives CASSLASGSGYTF.

The V gene is TRBV27, the J gene TRBJ2-5; the D gene is possibly TRBD1 (5 bases). Germline V gene sequence: CDR1 MNHEY, CDR2 SMNVEV (reference sequence). The V and J ends lost 0 bases and 1 base respectively, with 12 bases between them. This CDR3 is built from 16 residues. The CDR3 region has the DNA TGTGCCAGCAGTTTATCAATTGGGGCAGTCCAAGAGACCCAGTACTTC. Translating gives CASSLSIGAVQETQYF.

V and J are TRBV20-1 and TRBJ1-5; 8 nucleotides align to TRBD1. Germline CDR1 DFQATT, CDR2 SNEGSKA (reference sequence). V trimming: 3 bases; J trimming: 7 bases; junction bases outside the gene matches: 8. The CDR3 length is 14 residues. The CDR3 DNA sequence: TGCAGTGCTAGTGAAAACAGGGGGACGCAGCCCCAGCATTTT. Translated: CSASENRGTQPQHF.

The chain is built from TRBV6-5 and TRBJ2-7, with 8 bases lining up with TRBD2. V shed 6 bases, J shed 2 bases, and the junction held 3 bases outside the gene matches. Germline V CDR1 and CDR2: MNHEY, SVGAGI. The CDR3 spans 13 residues. CDR3 bases: TGTGCCAGCAGCCAGGGACTAGCCTACGAGCAGTACTTC. As protein: CASSQGLAYEQYF.

The gene calls are TRBV25-1 and TRBJ2-5, with 7 nucleotides matching TRBD1. J was trimmed by 1 base and V by 4 bases; bases with no gene match: 3. The CDR3 extends over 14 amino acids. Germline CDR1 is MGHDK and CDR2 is SYGVNS. CDR3 nucleotides: TGTGCCAGCAGTGGCCGGGACAGCCAAGAGACCCAGTACTTC. Its protein product is CASSGRDSQETQYF.

CDR3 DNA sequence: TGCAGCGCCGCCCCCCGGGGAGGAGCGGACTATGGCTACACCTTC. This translates into CSAAPRGGADYGYTF. The rearrangement uses TRBV29-1 and TRBJ1-2, with D unresolved. V was cut by 7 bases and J by 3 bases, with 21 bases left in between. CDR1 SQVTM and CDR2 ANQGSEA come from the germline V gene. This CDR3 is 15 amino acids long.

J is TRBJ2-5 and V is TRBV19; D may be TRBD2 (5 bases). The CDR3 extends over 13 amino acids. V shed 6 bases and J shed 4 bases, with 12 bases lying between them. Germline CDR1 LNHDA, CDR2 SQIVND (reference sequence). CDR3 DNA sequence: TGTGCCAGTAGGATCGGGGTGGGAGAGACCCAGTACTTC. It encodes CASRIGVGETQYF.

This clone was counted between two and nine times. The chain has TRBV28 and TRBJ1-6; perhaps TRBD1 as D (5 bases). CDR1 is MDHEN, CDR2 SYDVKM, per germline. The ends were cut back, 7 bases at V and 7 bases at J, with 14 bases in the middle. CDR3 size: 14 residues. The CDR3: CASNPMKGNSPLHF. The DNA of the CDR3 is TGTGCCAGCAACCCAATGAAGGGGAATTCACCCCTCCACTTT.

As concerns this clone: The sample has other DNA sequences that encode this CDR3 too. The chain is built from TRBV28 and TRBJ2-7; weak D call: TRBD2 (6 bases). This CDR3 spans 12 amino acids. Germline V lookup: CDR1 MDHEN, CDR2 SYDVKM. The ends were cut back, 5 bases at V and 4 bases at J, with 9 bases in the middle. CDR3 sequence: CASSLGLYEQYF. The CDR3 DNA reads as TGTGCCAGCAGTCTGGGACTTTACGAGCAGTACTTC.

J is TRBJ2-1 and V is TRBV11-2; 13 positions match TRBD2. The V and J ends lost 6 bases and 8 bases, in that order; junction bases with no gene match: 7. CDR3 length: 15 residues. Germline CDR1 is SGHAT and CDR2 is FQNNGV. The CDR3 sequence: CASRPGTSGTHEQFF. The CDR3 DNA reads TGTGCCAGCAGACCCGGGACTAGCGGGACCCATGAGCAGTTCTTC.